This TCR beta chain stems from a study of T cells in Graves' hyperthyroidism and ophthalmopathy. Study-level results: Ophthalmopathy, which appeared later, was predicted by the model a median about 6 months before onset.

Concerning this clonotype itself: Its cognate antigen is unknown.

It was RNA transcripts that yielded the amplified TCR beta CDR3 regions. The HTBI primer set drove a first-round RT-PCR of the TCR CDR3. TCRdb passed the multiplex PCR reads through MiXCR, listing each CDR3 protein once. The profile shows some 550,000 distinct CDR3 sequences, more than 15% of them singletons. Diagnosing involved the use of clinical symptoms, serum thyroxine and TRAb, thyroid ultrasound and orbital computed tomography. Germline loops: CDR1 MNHEY, CDR2 SMNVEV (reference sequence). This CDR3 is 16 amino acids long. V was pared by 6 bases and J by 6 bases, with 13 bases of the junction left unmatched.

The clonotype was recovered from a woman aged 40-49 years with Graves' ophthalmopathy. The V gene is TRBV27, the J gene TRBJ2-2; 7 bases line up with TRBD1. Sequencing was carried out using blood. DNA of the CDR3: TGTGCCAGCAGCGGAGGAGTGGGCAGGGGGTCCGGGGAGCTGTTTTTT. It encodes CASSGGVGRGSGELFF.